What follows describes a single TCR beta chain. The data derive from a study of regulatory T cells in long-lasting Graves disease. Indicated time point: persistent/refractory GD, antithyroid drugs over 5 years with positive TRAb. The TCR library was made from RNA extracted from PBMCs. Construction of the TCR beta libraries employed iRepertoire HTBI primers in conjunction with Arm-PCR of CDR3 regions. TCRdb re-analysed the multiplex PCR reads in MiXCR, keeping a single row per CDR3 protein. Seen here are 600,000 to 850,000 distinct CDR3 sequences, about 32% observed once, and the top ten hold 40% to 55%. Sequenced material: peripheral blood mononuclear cells (PBMCs), taken when the disease was refractory, from a patient treated with antithyroid drugs. This clonotype was obtained from a female donor with Graves disease.

Here the CDR3 reads CSARDDDRAGNTIYF. Written as DNA, the CDR3 is TGCAGTGCTAGAGATGACGACAGGGCTGGAAACACCATATATTTT. The chain combines TRBV20-1 with TRBJ1-3, with TRBD1 identical over 7 bases. The CDR3 runs 15 residues. Unmatched junction bases numbered 4, after V lost 0 bases and J lost 2 bases. Germline values: CDR1 DFQATT, CDR2 SNEGSKA (reference sequence).